Below, 11 T cell receptor beta chains from the same sample are listed, as sequenced in a study of OX40 agonist ivuxolimab in advanced cancers. Here immunoSEQ multiplex PCR was the method, and the copy in TCRdb shows in-frame clones only, minus some. Among about 70,000 clones listed, 78% were seen once. The sequenced sample was CD4+ or CD8+ T cells sorted from blood, obtained in a trial of the OX40 agonist ivuxolimab. The receptors originated from an adult with an advanced solid tumor such as melanoma, head and neck, liver or kidney cancer.

V gene TRBV6-1 combines with J gene TRBJ1-2; D ambiguous. V shed 8 bases and J shed 3 bases, with 10 bases lying between them. The CDR3 covers 12 residues. Germline V lookup: CDR1 MNHNS, CDR2 SASEGT. In nucleotides, the CDR3 is TGTGCCAGCGAGGGTGTGGACTATGGCTACACCTTC. Its protein product is CASEGVDYGYTF.

The chain carries TRBV4-3 and TRBJ1-1, with 9 bases aligning to TRBD1. Germline values: CDR1 LGHNA, CDR2 YSLEER. Unmatched junction bases numbered 7, after V lost 0 bases and J lost 2 bases. CDR3 size: 17 residues. The CDR3 sequence is CASSQDRATGGNTEAFF. The DNA for the CDR3 is TGCGCCAGCAGCCAAGATCGCGCGACAGGGGGTAACACTGAAGCTTTCTTT.

The gene calls are TRBV7-9 and TRBJ2-7; 8 bases match TRBD1. The CDR3 is 15 residues long. The germline CDR1 and CDR2 sequences are SEHNR and FQNEAQ (reference sequence). V shed 1 base and J 12 bases; nucleotides not matched to a gene: 14. CDR3 in DNA: TGTGCCAGCAGCTTAGGGGGGCCGGGACAGGAAGTTCCGTACTTC. Encoded protein: CASSLGGPGQEVPYF.

This clone was picked up one time. The chain joins TRBV5-1 to TRBJ2-1; TRBD1 matches 7 bases. This CDR3 has 15 residues. Losses at the gene ends were 1 base for V and 8 bases for J; bases not matched to a gene: 9. The germline CDR1 and CDR2 sequences are SGHRS and YFSETQ. CDR3 nucleotide sequence: TGCGCCAGCAGCTTGTTGACCGGGACAGCGGATGAGCAGTTCTTC. It translates to CASSLLTGTADEQFF. The full variable domain, in which reference TRBV5-1 and TRBJ2-1 provide the parts outside the CDR3, is KAGVTQTPRYLIKTRGQQVTLSCSPISGHRSVSWYQQTPGQGLQFLFEYFSETQRNKGNFPGRFSGRQFSNSRSEMNVSTLELGDSALYLCASSLLTGTADEQFFGPGTRLTVL.

This clone has more than one count but fewer than ten. V gene TRBV5-1 combines with J gene TRBJ1-5, with a weak D call TRBD1 (6 bases). In germline, CDR1 is SGHRS, CDR2 YFSETQ. With 0 bases removed from V and 0 bases from J, the gap between germline ends came to 10 bases. The CDR3 runs 16 residues. The CDR3 sequence is CASSLAPGVSNQPQHF. The DNA of the CDR3 is TGCGCCAGCAGCTTGGCCCCAGGGGTTAGCAATCAGCCCCAGCATTTT.

The CDR3 DNA reads TGTGCCAGCAGCGTGCGGGATTCCTACAATGAGCAGTTCTTC. Amino acid sequence: CASSVRDSYNEQFF. The chain carries TRBV9 and TRBJ2-1, with D possibly matching TRBD2 (6 bases). The CDR3 is 14 residues long. Germline CDR1 SGDLS, CDR2 YYNGEE. V was cut by 2 bases and J by 1 base, with 7 bases left in between. The complete variable domain, with remaining parts taken from reference TRBV9 and TRBJ2-1, reads DSGVTQTPKHLITATGQRVTLRCSPRSGDLSVYWYQQSLDQGLQFLIQYYNGEERAKGNILERFSAQQFPDLHSELNLSSLELGDSALYFCASSVRDSYNEQFFGPGTRLTVL.

The V call is TRBV5-1, the J call TRBJ2-3; D is ambiguous. CDR1 is SGHRS, CDR2 YFSETQ, per germline. V lost 0 bases and J 0 bases, leaving 11 bases between the germline ends. The CDR3 loop spans 16 amino acids. CDR3 DNA: TGCGCCAGCAGCTTGGAAGGCCAATCTAGCACAGATACGCAGTATTTT. Encoded protein: CASSLEGQSSTDTQYF.

This chain links TRBV5-1 with TRBJ2-3, with D unclear. Germline loops: CDR1 SGHRS, CDR2 YFSETQ. The CDR3 length is 12 residues. V was cut by 2 bases and J by 4 bases, with 5 bases left in between. This CDR3 reads CASSFTSDTQYF. DNA for the CDR3: TGCGCCAGCAGCTTTACCTCAGATACGCAGTATTTT.

This sequence joins TRBV7-2 and TRBJ1-5; possibly TRBD1 for D (5 bases). V dropped 1 base and J dropped 11 bases, with 18 bases sitting between them. This CDR3 region has 15 residues. In germline, CDR1 is SGHTA, CDR2 FQGNSA. CDR3 amino acids: CASSLEGSIPMAQHF. The DNA for the CDR3 is TGTGCCAGCAGCTTAGAGGGGTCGATACCTATGGCCCAGCATTTT.

V and J are TRBV27 and TRBJ2-3, with 15 nucleotides matching TRBD2. CDR3 length equals 19 residues. Germline CDR1 MNHEY, CDR2 SMNVEV (reference sequence). Unmatched junction bases numbered 10, after V lost 0 bases and J lost 6 bases. DNA for the CDR3: TGTGCCAGCAGTTTATCATCCGGACTAGCGGGAGGGCCAGGTGATACGCAGTATTTT. This gives the protein CASSLSSGLAGGPGDTQYF.

This chain joins TRBV18 and TRBJ1-4; unclear D gene. CDR3 size: 15 residues. Germline V gene lookup returns CDR1 KGHSH and CDR2 LQKENI. V was clipped by 1 base and J by 3 bases, with 9 bases between them. The CDR3 here is CASSPQGPANEKLFF. The CDR3 nucleotides are TGTGCCAGCTCACCACAGGGCCCAGCTAATGAAAAACTGTTTTTT.